This is a list of T cell receptor beta chains from one sample in a study of blood T cell repertoires in COVID-19. TCRdb's table, derived via immunoSEQ multiplex PCR, lists solely in-frame clones and lacks some. The sample has 240,000 or so clones, approximately 90% seen once. Sequencing was performed on PBMCs or T cells enriched from blood (not recorded which). These receptors came from a man aged 35 to 55 who had recovered from COVID-19. The CDR3 runs from the conserved cysteine through the conserved F or W. The D gene is left open where the match is weak. Part of the rows lack a size; the others show once, few, many or a class for expanded clones.

CDR3	DNA	D	V	J	size
CASSPRLAGREETQYF	TGTGCCAGCAGCCCTCGACTAGCGGGAAGGGAAGAGACCCAGTACTTC	TRBD2	TRBV7-9	TRBJ2-5	-
CASSESIGLAGVPYNEQFF	TGCGCCAGCAGTGAGTCGATCGGACTAGCGGGAGTACCCTACAATGAGCAGTTCTTC	TRBD2	TRBV10-2	TRBJ2-1	-
CASSQDTVEQYF	TGTGCCAGCAGCCAGGACACGGTCGAGCAGTACTTC	-	TRBV4-2	TRBJ2-7	-
CATSKSRDRAYEQYF	TGTGCCACCAGCAAAAGCCGGGACAGGGCCTACGAGCAGTACTTC	TRBD1	TRBV15	TRBJ2-7	-
CASSEYRGTNTEAFF	TGTGCCAGCAGTGAATACAGGGGGACGAACACTGAAGCTTTCTTT	TRBD1	TRBV25-1	TRBJ1-1	-
CASSVEGLAWGNEQFF	TGTGCCAGCAGCGTAGAGGGACTAGCGTGGGGCAATGAGCAGTTCTTC	TRBD2	TRBV9	TRBJ2-1	-
CASSQDGGGGSGANVLTF	TGTGCCAGCAGCCAAGATGGAGGGGGGGGCTCTGGGGCCAACGTCCTGACTTTC	-	TRBV3-1/TRBV3-2	TRBJ2-6	once
CASSFRQGVTGELFF	TGTGCCAGCAGTTTCAGACAGGGAGTCACCGGGGAGCTGTTTTTT	TRBD1	TRBV27	TRBJ2-2	-
CASSQPRILGSYNEQFF	TGTGCCAGCAGCCAACCCCGCATTCTCGGCTCCTACAATGAGCAGTTCTTC	-	TRBV21-1	TRBJ2-1	-
CASSSPGLAGGDWYNEQFF	TGTGCCAGCAGTTCCCCGGGACTAGCGGGGGGGGATTGGTACAATGAGCAGTTCTTC	TRBD2	TRBV6-2/TRBV6-3	TRBJ2-1	-
CASSLGHLYQETQYF	TGTGCCAGCAGCTTGGGACACCTGTACCAAGAGACCCAGTACTTC	-	TRBV7-2	TRBJ2-5	-
CASSLRSGTGTDTQYF	TGTGCCAGCTCACTAAGGAGCGGGACCGGCACAGATACGCAGTATTTT	TRBD2	TRBV18	TRBJ2-3	-
CASTSGRASDTQYF	TGTGCCAGCACAAGCGGGAGGGCCTCAGATACGCAGTATTTT	TRBD2	TRBV7-2	TRBJ2-3	-
CASSLTGFRQPQHF	TGTGCCAGCAGTTTGACAGGGTTTAGGCAGCCCCAGCATTTT	TRBD1	TRBV27	TRBJ1-5	once
CASSPWTGALSGELFF	TGTGCCAGCAGCCCATGGACAGGGGCGCTTTCCGGGGAGCTGTTTTTT	TRBD1	TRBV5-8	TRBJ2-2	-
CAVGAGKSQPQHF	TGTGCGGTAGGGGCAGGGAAATCTCAGCCCCAGCATTTT	-	TRBV24-1	TRBJ1-5	-
CASRDRVYEQYF	TGTGCCAGCAGGGACAGAGTTTACGAGCAGTACTTC	-	TRBV6-5	TRBJ2-7	-
CASSPTAPYEQYF	TGTGCCAGCAGCCCGACAGCTCCCTACGAGCAGTACTTC	-	TRBV5-5	TRBJ2-7	-
CASSLVGVAGGLRDTQYF	TGTGCCAGCAGTTTAGTCGGCGTAGCGGGAGGCCTCCGGGATACGCAGTATTTT	TRBD2	TRBV27	TRBJ2-3	-
CSASPYSGASTDTQYF	TGCAGTGCCAGTCCTTATAGCGGGGCCAGCACAGATACGCAGTATTTT	TRBD2	TRBV20-1	TRBJ2-3	-
CASGTLGTGFTDTQYF	TGTGCCAGCGGGACCCTCGGGACAGGGTTCACAGATACGCAGTATTTT	TRBD1	TRBV5-5	TRBJ2-3	once
CASSPPGTGATGELFF	TGTGCCAGCTCACCCCCCGGGACAGGAGCCACCGGGGAGCTGTTTTTT	TRBD1	TRBV18	TRBJ2-2	-
CASSLGSGVSEAFF	TGTGCCAGCAGCCTAGGGTCAGGGGTTTCTGAAGCTTTCTTT	-	TRBV7-3	TRBJ1-1	-
CATSRDGEGANQPQHF	TGTGCCACCAGCCGGGACGGGGAGGGTGCCAATCAGCCCCAGCATTTT	-	TRBV15	TRBJ1-5	-
CASSSFGGSSGYTF	TGCGCCAGCAGCTCCTTTGGAGGGAGTAGCGGCTACACCTTC	-	TRBV5-1	TRBJ1-2	-
CASLEGLNTGELFF	TGTGCCAGCTTGGAGGGGCTGAACACCGGGGAGCTGTTTTTT	-	TRBV2	TRBJ2-2	-
CASSASPGQGYSPLHF	TGTGCCAGCAGTGCAAGCCCGGGACAGGGGTATTCACCCCTCCACTTT	TRBD1	TRBV6-4	TRBJ1-6	-
CASGLPTRDVGYTF	TGTGCTAGTGGACTTCCTACTCGGGATGTTGGCTACACCTTC	-	TRBV12-5	TRBJ1-2	-
CASREGLGQHSQETQYF	TGTGCCAGCAGAGAAGGCTTGGGACAGCATTCTCAAGAGACCCAGTACTTC	TRBD1	TRBV6-1	TRBJ2-5	-
CASSPIRQGGTDTQYF	TGTGCCAGCTCACCGATAAGACAGGGTGGTACAGATACGCAGTATTTT	TRBD1	TRBV18	TRBJ2-3	-